This passage covers 25 T cell receptor beta chains from one sample sequenced in a study of molecular identifiers for immune sequencing clone quantification. TCRdb passed the PCR reads through MiXCR, listing each CDR3 protein once. The sample holds 460,000 or so distinct CDR3 sequences, over 20% seen once. The sample consisted of naive CD8+ T cells from blood, with Jurkat cell RNA spiked in. Noted subset: FACS-sorted CD8+CD4-CCR7+CD45RA+ naive T cells. These receptors came from a human donor in good health. Some libraries in this study had Jurkat cell RNA spiked in.

The chain joins TRBV9 to TRBJ1-1; D gene ambiguous. V was clipped by 0 bases and J by 0 bases, with 9 bases between them. The CDR3 contains 15 residues. Germline V lookup: CDR1 SGDLS, CDR2 YYNGEE. CDR3 loop: CASSVDSVMNTEAFF. The CDR3 coding sequence is TGTGCCAGCAGCGTAGATTCAGTGATGAACACTGAAGCTTTCTTT.

Only one count was recorded for this clonotype. The chain is built from TRBV4-1 and TRBJ2-1, with 13 bases identical to TRBD2. Germline CDR1 MGHRA, CDR2 YSYEKL. Trimming at V came to 5 bases and at J to 12 bases, leaving 10 bases not matched to a gene. The CDR3 contains 15 residues. For the CDR3, the DNA is TGCGCCAGCAGCTTCACTAGCGGGGGGGAAGGCGGGCAGTTCTTC. Translating gives CASSFTSGGEGGQFF.

Remarks on this clonotype: A read error may be the cause here, since a much bigger clone is one base away. The chain couples TRBV2 to TRBJ2-5, with D uncertain. This CDR3 spans 13 amino acids. Per germline, CDR1 SNHLY and CDR2 FYNNEI. The CDR3 nucleotides are TGTGCCAGCATCCCAGGAAACCAAGAGGCCCAGTACTTC. Its protein product is CASIPGNQEAQYF.

In this sample, this clonotype turned up many times. The chain is built from TRBV7-6 and TRBJ2-7; D unresolved. Per the germline V gene, CDR1 is SGHVS and CDR2 is FNYEAQ. Trimming left V 5 bases short and J 0 bases short, with 8 bases between. The CDR3 has 13 residues. CDR3 residues: CASSVSLSYEQYF. CDR3 bases: TGTGCCAGCAGCGTGTCTCTCTCCTACGAGCAGTACTTC.

The J gene is TRBJ2-7, the V gene TRBV27; 10 bases map to TRBD1. CDR1 is MNHEY, CDR2 SMNVEV, per germline (reference sequence). This CDR3 contains 15 residues. V was pared by 2 bases and J by 4 bases, with 5 bases of the junction left unmatched. The CDR3 sequence is CASSLRGQGRYEQYF. The CDR3 DNA reads TGTGCCAGCAGTTTAAGGGGACAGGGGAGGTACGAGCAGTACTTC.

This clonotype has just a few counts. The chain uses TRBV27 and TRBJ2-1; 10 positions match TRBD2. V shed 5 bases and J 2 bases; nucleotides not matched to a gene: 12. From germline, CDR1 is MNHEY and CDR2 SMNVEV (reference sequence). There are 18 residues in the CDR3. For the CDR3, the DNA is TGTGCCAGCAGTCCAGCTATAGCGGGAGGCCCCACCTACAATGAGCAGTTCTTC. Translation: CASSPAIAGGPTYNEQFF.

This clonotype was detected ten times or more. The chain recombines TRBV29-1 with TRBJ2-2; D is undetermined. The germline gives CDR1 SQVTM, CDR2 ANQGSEA. This CDR3 spans 11 amino acids. Trimming took off 7 bases at V and 4 bases at J, with 7 bases between the two ends. The CDR3 here is CSAYITGELFF. CDR3 bases: TGCAGCGCCTATATCACCGGGGAGCTGTTTTTT.

Comment on this clonotype: One end of the junction is discordant with germline, which a read error may explain. The rearrangement joins TRBV4-3 to TRBJ2-3, with 7 positions matching TRBD1. Germline CDR1 is LGHNA and CDR2 is YSLEER. This CDR3 comprises 17 residues. This chain's CDR3 is CVSSQEEQGWSSDTQYF. CDR3 nucleotides: TGCGTCAGCAGCCAAGAGGAACAGGGGTGGTCATCAGATACGCAGTATTTT.

This clonotype came up many times. The V gene is TRBV7-6, the J gene TRBJ1-3; no definite D call. The length of the CDR3 is 12 residues. CDR1 and CDR2 (germline): SGHVS, FNYEAQ. V was pared by 6 bases and J by 1 base, with 4 bases between. The CDR3 reads CASRDSGNTIYF. CDR3 bases: TGTGCCAGCAGGGATTCTGGAAACACCATATATTTT.

This clonotype was seen ten or more times. The chain is built from TRBV6-6 and TRBJ1-1; maybe TRBD1 (5 bases). Germline lookup yields CDR1 MNHNY and CDR2 SVGAGI (reference sequence). The CDR3 extends over 16 amino acids. Trimming left V 2 bases short and J 3 bases short, with 16 bases between. In nucleotides, the CDR3 is TGTGCCAGCAGTTACCGAGACAGAGAACTTTACACTGAAGCTTTCTTT. Translation gives CASSYRDRELYTEAFF.

At least ten counts were recorded for this clonotype. This chain uses TRBV7-9 with TRBJ2-7, with 9 positions matching TRBD2. J gave up 4 bases and V 5 bases, and 12 bases lay outside the gene matches. The CDR3 covers 16 residues. The germline V gene has CDR1 SEHNR and CDR2 FQNEAQ (reference sequence). The CDR3 sequence: CASSRSEASGEYEQYF. In DNA form, the CDR3 reads TGTGCCAGCAGCCGCTCGGAAGCTAGCGGGGAATACGAGCAGTACTTC. Complete variable domain (other parts from reference TRBV7-9 and TRBJ2-7): DTGVSQNPRHKITKRGQNVTFRCDPISEHNRLYWYRQTLGQGPEFLTYFQNEAQLEKSRLLSDRFSAERPKGSFSTLEIQRTEQGDSAMYLCASSRSEASGEYEQYFGPGTRLTVT.

This clonotype has just a few counts. The chain employs TRBV7-9 and TRBJ2-7, with 9 bases matching TRBD1. This CDR3 comprises 16 residues. J gave up 7 bases and V 5 bases, and 15 bases lay outside the gene matches. In germline, CDR1 is SEHNR, CDR2 FQNEAQ (reference sequence). The CDR3 sequence is CASSSLGVQGAQEQYF. The CDR3 nucleotides read TGTGCCAGCAGCAGCTTAGGTGTACAGGGGGCGCAGGAGCAGTACTTC.

This clonotype has a handful of counts. The rearrangement links TRBV28 to TRBJ1-5; tentatively, D is TRBD1 (6 bases). V was trimmed by 3 bases and J by 6 bases, leaving 21 bases between them. Germline V gene data show CDR1 as MDHEN and CDR2 as SYDVKM. This CDR3 is built from 17 residues. The CDR3 protein is CASSFVVGGSRGQPQHF. Written as DNA, the CDR3 is TGTGCCAGCAGTTTTGTCGTGGGGGGCAGCCGGGGTCAGCCCCAGCATTTT.

This clonotype was detected ten times or more. CDR3 sequence (DNA): TGCGCCAGCAGCTTGGTGGATCCGGGGGAGCAGTACTTC. This sequence encodes CASSLVDPGEQYF. V and J are TRBV5-1 and TRBJ2-7, with a weak D call TRBD2 (5 bases). CDR3 size: 13 residues. Germline CDR1 is SGHRS and CDR2 is YFSETQ. V was cut by 0 bases and J by 7 bases, with 11 bases left in between.

The sample holds a few counts of this clonotype. The rearrangement uses TRBV12-3 or TRBV12-4 and TRBJ1-4; D is perhaps TRBD1 (6 bases). The V end lost 6 bases, the J end lost 3 bases, and 11 bases lay between the germline ends. CDR3 length equals 14 residues. The CDR3 DNA follows: TGTGCCAGCAGGAAACAGGGATCTAATGAAAAACTGTTTTTT. Protein: CASRKQGSNEKLFF.

J is TRBJ1-6 and V is TRBV13; 10 bases match TRBD1. The CDR3 is 17 residues long. The V segment lost 5 bases and the J segment 5 bases; nucleotides outside the gene matches: 9. The germline gives CDR1 PRHDT, CDR2 FYEKMQ (reference sequence). CDR3 in DNA: TGTGCCAGCAGCGCTGGCCCGGGACAGGGGCATAATTCACCCCTCCACTTT. It codes for CASSAGPGQGHNSPLHF.

The chain joins TRBV30 to TRBJ2-3; no clear D gene. Trimming removed 1 base at V and 0 bases at J, with 5 bases between. Germline V gives CDR1 GTSNPN, CDR2 SVGIG (reference sequence). This CDR3 contains 13 residues. As DNA, the CDR3 is TGTGCCTGGAGTGCTATAAGCACAGATACGCAGTATTTT. This sequence encodes CAWSAISTDTQYF.

The J gene is TRBJ2-2, the V gene TRBV9, with 8 bases lining up with TRBD1. Germline loops: CDR1 SGDLS, CDR2 YYNGEE. The CDR3 runs to 17 residues. Losses at the gene ends were 0 bases for V and 3 bases for J; bases not matched to a gene: 7. The CDR3 protein is CASSVGSGGEYTGELFF. DNA of the CDR3: TGTGCCAGCAGCGTAGGTTCAGGGGGCGAATACACCGGGGAGCTGTTTTTT.

The V call is TRBV19, the J call TRBJ2-7; 11 bases are shared with TRBD2. The CDR3 spans 14 residues. With V trimmed by 5 bases and J by 7 bases, 7 bases remained unmatched. Germline CDR1 is LNHDA and CDR2 is SQIVND (reference sequence). In DNA form, the CDR3 reads TGTGCCAGTAGTGCTAGCGGGGGGTTTTTGGAGCAGTACTTC. It yields the protein CASSASGGFLEQYF.

The chain is built from TRBV12-3 or TRBV12-4 and TRBJ1-1, with TRBD1 matching over 7 bases. CDR3 length equals 14 residues. The ends lost 4 bases at V and 7 bases at J; junction bases unmatched: 9. CDR3 coding DNA: TGTGCCAGCAGTTCCCTAGGGGGACAGAATGAAGCTTTCTTT. Translated, it gives CASSSLGGQNEAFF.

The chain links TRBV30 to TRBJ2-5, with D possibly being TRBD1 (7 bases). Between the trimmed V and J ends, which lost 2 bases and 4 bases, there was a span of 20 bases. Germline loops: CDR1 GTSNPN, CDR2 SVGIG (reference sequence). This CDR3 comprises 16 residues. The CDR3 DNA sequence: TGTGCCTGGAGTTGGCGGGACAGCCCGATGGGAGAGACCCAGTACTTC. As protein: CAWSWRDSPMGETQYF.

A note on this clonotype: A read error may explain this, as a much larger clone is one base away. V is TRBV4-1 and J is TRBJ2-5; 8 bases line up with TRBD1. V trimming: 1 base; J trimming: 11 bases; junction bases outside the gene matches: 15. The CDR3 has 16 amino acids. Per germline, CDR1 MGHRA and CDR2 YSYEKL. DNA for the CDR3: TGCGCCAGCAGCCAAGGGACAGGGACAGTCGGGAATGAGCAGTACTTC. It codes for CASSQGTGTVGNEQYF.

This clonotype was observed many times. The chain has TRBV11-1 and TRBJ2-6; perhaps TRBD2 as D (6 bases). The V end lost 6 bases, the J end lost 1 base, and 10 bases lay between the germline ends. The CDR3 is 15 residues long. CDR1 and CDR2 (germline): SGHAT, FQDESV (reference sequence). The CDR3 nucleotides are TGTGCCAGCAGGCGTCGGGGGTCTGGGGCCAACGTCCTGACTTTC. Translated, it gives CASRRRGSGANVLTF.

The table lists this clonotype with a few counts. The chain carries TRBV3-1 and TRBJ2-6; D may be TRBD1 (5 bases). Trimming took 3 bases from V and 4 from J, leaving 13 bases between them. The CDR3 contains 16 residues. Germline V gene lookup returns CDR1 LGHDT and CDR2 YNNKEL (reference sequence). The DNA of the CDR3 is TGTGCCAGCAGCCACAAGAAGGGGTCCGGGGCCAACGTCCTGACTTTC. This gives the protein CASSHKKGSGANVLTF.

A few counts support this clonotype. The genes are TRBV7-9 and TRBJ2-7; no clear D. Trimming cost V 3 bases and J 7 bases, with 13 bases left between them. CDR1 SEHNR and CDR2 FQNEAQ come from the germline V gene (reference sequence). The CDR3 length is 13 residues. The CDR3 here is CASSLGGIVEQYF. The CDR3 DNA reads TGTGCCAGCAGCTTGGGTGGGATTGTGGAGCAGTACTTC.